This T cell receptor beta chain comes out of a study of shared clonotypes between healthy human individuals. General study findings and limits: Rarefaction analysis demonstrated incomplete sorted-subset sequencing notwithstanding large depth. Sharing across four donors was highest in naive CD4 (roughly 5%) and lowest in memory CD8 (about 0.4%).

Clones were sequenced by immunoSEQ multiplex PCR, and TCRdb holds only the in-frame ones, with some missing. Altogether about 1.1 million clones are present, 70% to 80% being singletons, with the ten largest covering 0.89%. A CD45RA-negative memory subset and a CD45RA+ naive subset were separated from the CD4+ cells. Comments on this clone: Its antigen is as yet unknown.

Sequenced input: memory CD4+ T cells from PBMCs. Subset given: CD45RA-negative fraction. The sequence was obtained from a man between 18 and 29 years old in good health. Some clones in this sample may be carry-over from other donors' samples.

In DNA form, the CDR3 reads TGTGCCAGCAGTGAAGGACTTTTTTCGGGAGGCCTCTACGAGCAGTACTTC. Translation: CASSEGLFSGGLYEQYF. The genes are TRBV6-1 and TRBJ2-7; 7 nucleotides agree with TRBD2. This CDR3 is 17 amino acids long. Germline V CDR1 and CDR2: MNHNS, SASEGT. Losses at the gene ends were 1 base for V and 3 bases for J; bases not matched to a gene: 12.